This TCR beta chain was sequenced in a study of blood T cell repertoires in COVID-19. Study context: The United States, Italy and Spain were the sources of the acute and convalescent COVID-19 samples.

As processed by the authors: Amplification of reference gene primers provided the estimated nucleated cell counts. Profiled with immunoSEQ multiplex PCR; TCRdb holds only in-frame clones, not every one. From that table come the V and J calls and clone size; the DNA was used to work out D and trimming. This table has 200,000 to 300,000 clones, around 86% appearing once. Individuals drawn from approximately 26 US areas were about 18 to 89 years old. The CDR3 loop spans 14 amino acids. V lost 4 bases and J lost 5, with 14 bases in between. In germline, CDR1 is LGHDT, CDR2 YNNKEL (reference sequence). This receptor was taken from a middle-aged woman with acute COVID-19. Material: PBMCs or T cells enriched from blood (not recorded which). This sequence joins TRBV3-1 (or the pseudogene TRBV3-2) and TRBJ1-1; D perhaps matches TRBD1 (5 bases). CDR3 bases: TGTGCCAGCAGCCTTCTATCCGCAGGGACTGAAGCTTTCTTT. It is translated as CASSLLSAGTEAFF.